Listed below are T cell receptor beta chains from one sample, sequenced in a study of blood T cell repertoires in COVID-19. This table comes from immunoSEQ multiplex PCR, and its TCRdb copy is limited to in-frame clones, with some not included. The data hold about 190,000 clones, with about four fifths observed a single time. The sample was PBMCs or T cells enriched from blood (not recorded which). The receptors derive from a woman aged 25 to 45 who had recovered from COVID-19. CDR3s include the opening cysteine and the closing phenylalanine or tryptophan. The D gene is left open where the match is weak.

TRBJ2-2 | TRBD2 | TRBV11-2 | TGTGCCAGCAGCAGCGGGGCCCATAACACCGGGGAGCTGTTTTTT | CASSSGAHNTGELFF
TRBJ2-3 | TRBD2 | TRBV5-4 | TGTGCCAGCAGCTTGGTTGCGGGGGGGCCCGATACGCAGTATTTT | CASSLVAGGPDTQYF
TRBJ2-3 | TRBD1 | TRBV7-9 | TGTGCCAGCAGCTCGCGCAACCCGGGACAGGTCACCACAGATACGCAGTATTTT | CASSSRNPGQVTTDTQYF
TRBJ2-7 | TRBD2 | TRBV3-1/TRBV3-2 | TGTGCCAGCAGCCCATATAGCGGGAGAACCTACGAGCAGTACTTC | CASSPYSGRTYEQYF
TRBJ2-1 | - | TRBV5-1 | TGCGCCAGCAGCTTGGCCACATACAATGAGCAGTTCTTC | CASSLATYNEQFF
TRBJ2-3 | TRBD2 | TRBV6-5 | TGTGCCAGCAGTTACGCGGGACTAAACACAGATACGCAGTATTTT | CASSYAGLNTDTQYF
TRBJ1-4 | - | TRBV4-2 | TGTGCCAGCAGCCAAGTTGGGGGGATAACTAATGAAAAACTGTTTTTT | CASSQVGGITNEKLFF
TRBJ2-1 | TRBD2 | TRBV9 | TGTGCCAGCAGCAGAGGGGTTCTAGCGGGAGCTGAGCAGTTCTTC | CASSRGVLAGAEQFF
TRBJ2-3 | TRBD2 | TRBV2 | TGTGCCAGCAGTTTTTCACGACTAGCGAGCACAGATACGCAGTATTTT | CASSFSRLASTDTQYF
TRBJ1-5 | - | TRBV5-5 | TGTGCCAGCAGCTTGGTAGGGGGTAACAAGCCCCAGCATTTT | CASSLVGGNKPQHF
TRBJ1-1 | - | TRBV9 | TGTGCCAGCAGCGCGAATGCCAGGGGTTTTACTGAAGCTTTCTTT | CASSANARGFTEAFF
TRBJ2-1 | - | TRBV9 | TGTGCCAGCACCCGGATCGCAGGGGGGTCCAATGAGCAGTTCTTC | CASTRIAGGSNEQFF
TRBJ2-1 | - | TRBV12-3/TRBV12-4 | TGTGCCAGCAGTTTAGGCGGGGCTGAGCAGTTCTTC | CASSLGGAEQFF